This T cell receptor (beta chain) is from a study of blood T cell repertoires in COVID-19. Per the authors' pipeline: Counts of nucleated cells, estimated from reference gene primer amplification, were obtained. Measured with immunoSEQ multiplex PCR; TCRdb has only the in-frame clones, and not every one. The V and J calls and clone size were taken over from that table, and D and trimming were inferred from the DNA. The sample records about 190,000 clones, less than 90% being singletons. The CDR3 is 15 residues long. In germline, CDR1 is MNHEY, CDR2 SVGAGI. Germline trimming cut 2 bases from V and 0 bases from J; bases unmatched to any gene: 4.

Sequencing was done on a sample of peripheral blood. V is TRBV6-5 and J is TRBJ2-7, with 7 bases that match TRBD1. The sequence was obtained from a man aged 25 to 40 with acute or convalescent COVID-19. CDR3 DNA: TGTGCCAGCAGTTACGAGGGGGCCTACTCCTACGAGCAGTACTTC. It specifies CASSYEGAYSYEQYF.